The rows below give T cell receptor beta chains drawn from one sample of a study of beta chain features in type 1 diabetes. Only in-frame clones appear in the TCRdb table, and some are missing; sequencing was by immunoSEQ multiplex PCR. The sample lists 150,000 to 200,000 clones, 8.5% to 10% occurring once. The sample consisted of central memory CD4+ T cells from blood. The receptors were gathered from a woman aged 25-40 years with type 1 diabetes. Each CDR3 is given with its conserved first and last residue. The D gene is left open where the match is weak. Where a row states a size, it is once, few, many or the class of an expanded clone; other rows omit it.

clone_size j_call v_call d_call cdr3_nt cdr3_aa
. TRBJ1-5 TRBV5-1 TRBD1 TGCGCCAGCAGCTCCGGGACAGAGGGACAGCCCCAGCATTTT CASSSGTEGQPQHF
. TRBJ2-5 TRBV19 . TGTGCCAGTAGCCTCAGGGCGGAGTGGGTAGAGACCCAGTACTTC CASSLRAEWVETQYF
. TRBJ2-3 TRBV4-1 . TGCGCCAGCAGCCAAGAGGCGCGGGCTCTCACAGATACGCAGTATTTT CASSQEARALTDTQYF
few TRBJ2-3 TRBV7-9 TRBD2 TGTGCCAGCAGCCTCGTCTCGGGAGGCGGGAGAAAAGATACGCAGTATTTT CASSLVSGGGRKDTQYF
. TRBJ2-6 TRBV11-2 . TGTGCCAGCAGCCCCACTAGCTCTGGGGCCAACGTCCTGACTTTC CASSPTSSGANVLTF
few TRBJ2-4 TRBV6-5 . TGTGCCAGCAGTTACTCAAGGAGCCACATTCAGTACTTC CASSYSRSHIQYF
. TRBJ2-1 TRBV2 . TGTGCCAGCAGTTTTACTTCAGGGGATGAGCAGTTCTTC CASSFTSGDEQFF
few TRBJ2-7 TRBV21-1 . TGTGCCAGCAGCAATGGAGGAACCGGGACAGCCCACTACGAGCAGTACTTC CASSNGGTGTAHYEQYF
. TRBJ2-7 TRBV2 TRBD1 TGTGCCAGCAGTGACGCACAGGGGGCGCGGGACGAGCAGTACTTC CASSDAQGARDEQYF
. TRBJ2-3 TRBV4-2 TRBD2 TGTGCCAGCAGCCAAGAGGCCGGGGCTAGCGGCTACCCTCGGGATACGCAGTATTTT CASSQEAGASGYPRDTQYF
. TRBJ2-5 TRBV15 TRBD2 TGTGCCACCAGCAGAGATATCCCGGGACTACAAGAGACCCAGTACTTC CATSRDIPGLQETQYF
few TRBJ1-1 TRBV30 . TGTGCCTGGAGTCTTTACATCAACACTGAAGCTTTCTTT CAWSLYINTEAFF
few TRBJ2-1 TRBV25-1 . TGTGCCAGCAGTGAATGGGAGCGCCATGAGCAGTTCTTC CASSEWERHEQFF
few TRBJ2-1 TRBV7-9 TRBD2 TGTGCCAGCAGCGCCGGGACTAGCGTCTATGAGCAGTTCTTC CASSAGTSVYEQFF
few TRBJ1-1 TRBV5-5 TRBD1 TGTGCCAGCAGCTTCTCAGGGGGCAGCACTGAAGCTTTCTTT CASSFSGGSTEAFF
few TRBJ1-4 TRBV15 TRBD1 TGTGCCACCAGCAGAGAAGGGGGCCCTAATGAAAAACTGTTTTTT CATSREGGPNEKLFF
few TRBJ2-2 TRBV11-3 TRBD2 TGTGCCAGCGGCCCCGGACTAGCGGGGGTCACCGGGGAGCTGTTTTTT CASGPGLAGVTGELFF
. TRBJ1-2 TRBV7-9 TRBD1 TGTGCCAGCAGCCCGAGTCCCGGGACAGGGGGGAGCGGCTATGGCTACACCTTC CASSPSPGTGGSGYGYTF
few TRBJ2-5 TRBV4-1 . TGCGCCAGCAGCCAAGGGCAGTACCAAGAGACCCAGTACTTC CASSQGQYQETQYF
. TRBJ2-5 TRBV18 TRBD1 TGTGCCAGCTCACCACGGACAGGGACGGAGACCCAGTACTTC CASSPRTGTETQYF
. TRBJ1-2 TRBV5-1 . TGCGCCAGCAGCTTGGTGGGGAGAAGGGATGGCTACACCTTC CASSLVGRRDGYTF
few TRBJ2-7 TRBV29-1 . TGCAGCGTTCCCTCGACAGGTCCCTACGAGCAGTACTTC CSVPSTGPYEQYF
. TRBJ2-3 TRBV11-2 TRBD2 TGTGCCAGCAGCTTTTGGACTAGCGGAGACACAGATACGCAGTATTTT CASSFWTSGDTDTQYF
few TRBJ2-1 TRBV14 . TGTGCCAGCAGCCCGCTAGCGTACTCCTACAATGAGCAGTTCTTC CASSPLAYSYNEQFF
few TRBJ2-1 TRBV5-1 . TGCGCCAGCAGCTTAGCAGGGGACAATGAGCAGTTCTTC CASSLAGDNEQFF
. TRBJ1-2 TRBV28 . TGTGCCAGCAGTTTGGGCAGCCCCTATGGCTACACCTTC CASSLGSPYGYTF
few TRBJ2-3 TRBV4-1 TRBD2 TGCGCCAGCAGCCAGGGACTAGCCTCGGATACGCAGTATTTT CASSQGLASDTQYF